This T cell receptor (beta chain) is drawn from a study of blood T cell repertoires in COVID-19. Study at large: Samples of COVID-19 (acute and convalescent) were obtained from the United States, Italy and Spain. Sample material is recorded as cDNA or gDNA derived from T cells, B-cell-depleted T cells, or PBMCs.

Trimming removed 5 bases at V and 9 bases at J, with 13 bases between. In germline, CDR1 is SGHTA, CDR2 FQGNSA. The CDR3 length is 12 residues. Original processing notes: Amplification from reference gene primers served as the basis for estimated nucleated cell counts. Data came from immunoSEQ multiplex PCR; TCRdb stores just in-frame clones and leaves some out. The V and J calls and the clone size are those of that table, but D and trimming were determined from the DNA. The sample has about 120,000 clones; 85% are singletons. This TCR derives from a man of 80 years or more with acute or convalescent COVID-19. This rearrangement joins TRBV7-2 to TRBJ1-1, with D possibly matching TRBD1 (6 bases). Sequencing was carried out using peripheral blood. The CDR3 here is CASSPRQEQAFF. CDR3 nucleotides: TGTGCCAGCAGCCCAAGACAGGAGCAAGCTTTCTTT.